This T cell receptor (beta chain) stems from a study of T-cell memory formation after mild COVID-19. TCRdb reprocessed the 5' RACE reads via MiXCR and lists one record per CDR3 protein. The sample holds hundreds of thousands of distinct CDR3 sequences, under 30% seen once. The V and J ends lost 6 bases and 6 bases respectively, with 15 bases between them. Looked up from germline, CDR1 is MNHNS and CDR2 is SASEGT. CDR3 length equals 13 residues. J is TRBJ2-7 and V is TRBV6-1; perhaps D is TRBD1 or TRBD2 (5 bases each). Sample: PBMCs or a T cell subset sorted from them (not recorded which). The receptor was isolated from an adult woman who had mild COVID-19 (a few samples of this study predate the infection). Cell type and time point are not known. CDR3 residues: CASRGTPRREQYF. CDR3 nucleotides: TGTGCCAGCAGGGGGACCCCTCGGCGCGAGCAGTACTTC.